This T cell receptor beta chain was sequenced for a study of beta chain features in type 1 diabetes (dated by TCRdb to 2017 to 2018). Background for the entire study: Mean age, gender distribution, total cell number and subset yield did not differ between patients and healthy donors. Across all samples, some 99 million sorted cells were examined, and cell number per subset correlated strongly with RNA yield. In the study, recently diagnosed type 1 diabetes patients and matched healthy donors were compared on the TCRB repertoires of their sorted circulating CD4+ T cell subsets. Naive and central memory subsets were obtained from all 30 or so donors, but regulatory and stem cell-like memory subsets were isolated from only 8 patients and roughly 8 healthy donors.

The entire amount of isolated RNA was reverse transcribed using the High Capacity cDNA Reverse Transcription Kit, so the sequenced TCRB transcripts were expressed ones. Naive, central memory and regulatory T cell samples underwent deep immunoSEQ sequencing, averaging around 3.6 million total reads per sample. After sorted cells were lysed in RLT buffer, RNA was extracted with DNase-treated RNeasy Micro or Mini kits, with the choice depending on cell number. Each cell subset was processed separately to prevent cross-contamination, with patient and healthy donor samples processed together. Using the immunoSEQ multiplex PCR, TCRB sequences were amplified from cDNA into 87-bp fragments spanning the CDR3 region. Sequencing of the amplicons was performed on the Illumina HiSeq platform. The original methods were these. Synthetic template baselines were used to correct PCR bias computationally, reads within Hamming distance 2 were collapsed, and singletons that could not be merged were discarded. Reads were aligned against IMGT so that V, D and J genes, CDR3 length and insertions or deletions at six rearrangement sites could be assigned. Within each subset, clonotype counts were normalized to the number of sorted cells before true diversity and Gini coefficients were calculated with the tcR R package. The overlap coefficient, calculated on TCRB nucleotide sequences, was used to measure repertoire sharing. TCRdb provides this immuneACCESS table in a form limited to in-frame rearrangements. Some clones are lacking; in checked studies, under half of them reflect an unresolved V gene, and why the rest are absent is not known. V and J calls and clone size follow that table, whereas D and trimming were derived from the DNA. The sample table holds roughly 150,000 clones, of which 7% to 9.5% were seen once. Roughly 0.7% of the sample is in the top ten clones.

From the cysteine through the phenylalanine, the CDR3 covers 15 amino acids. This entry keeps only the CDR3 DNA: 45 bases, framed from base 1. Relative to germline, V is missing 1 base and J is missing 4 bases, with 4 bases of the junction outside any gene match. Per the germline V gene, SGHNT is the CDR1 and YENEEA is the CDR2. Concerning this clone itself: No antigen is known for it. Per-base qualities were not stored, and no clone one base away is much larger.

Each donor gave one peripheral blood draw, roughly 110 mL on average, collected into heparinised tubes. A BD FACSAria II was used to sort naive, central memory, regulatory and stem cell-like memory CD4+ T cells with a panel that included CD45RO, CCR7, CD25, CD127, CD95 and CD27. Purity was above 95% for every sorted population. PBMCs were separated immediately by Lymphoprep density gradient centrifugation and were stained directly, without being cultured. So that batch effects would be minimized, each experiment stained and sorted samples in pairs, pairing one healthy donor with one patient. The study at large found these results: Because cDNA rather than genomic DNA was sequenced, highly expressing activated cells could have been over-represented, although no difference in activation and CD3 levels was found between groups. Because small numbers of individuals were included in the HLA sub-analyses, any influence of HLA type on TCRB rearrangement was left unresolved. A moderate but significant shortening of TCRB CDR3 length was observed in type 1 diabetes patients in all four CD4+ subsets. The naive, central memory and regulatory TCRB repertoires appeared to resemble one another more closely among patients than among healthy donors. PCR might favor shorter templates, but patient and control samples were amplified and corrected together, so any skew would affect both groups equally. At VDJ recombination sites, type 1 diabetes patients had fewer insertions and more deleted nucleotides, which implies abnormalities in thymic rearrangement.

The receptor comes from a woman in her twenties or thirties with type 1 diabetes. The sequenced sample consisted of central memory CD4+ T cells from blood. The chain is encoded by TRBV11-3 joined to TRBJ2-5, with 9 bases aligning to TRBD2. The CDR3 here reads CASSLGGRVTETQYF. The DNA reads TGTGCCAGCAGCTTAGGCGGGAGGGTCACAGAGACCCAGTACTTC.